The subject of this entry is one T cell receptor (beta chain). The antigen is not known. This entry belongs to a study of blood T cells in healthy people across ages. Study observations and caveats: Naive CD4+ cell counts and diversity both ran higher in long-lived than in aged donors. CMV status of donors was not determined, possibly confounding expanded clonotype changes. Among T cells, TCR beta diversity per million cells dropped roughly linearly as age rose.

A sample-barcoded 5' primer and a J-beta primer mix were used in a second PCR of roughly 7 to 12 cycles. Via MiXCR, TCRdb re-called the 5' RACE reads, giving one row per CDR3 protein. The sample lists over 600,000 distinct CDR3 sequences, about 45% occurring once. Isolation recovered at least 6 million PBMCs from every sample. From germline, CDR1 is GTSNPN and CDR2 SVGIG (reference sequence). The ends were cut back, 4 bases at V and 0 bases at J, with 8 bases in the middle. This CDR3 spans 13 amino acids. Source material: blood. This TCR derives from an older man in good health. V and J are TRBV30 and TRBJ2-3; unclear D gene. The CDR3 bases are TGTGCCTGGACCCGGATTAGCACAGATACGCAGTATTTT. It yields the protein CAWTRISTDTQYF.